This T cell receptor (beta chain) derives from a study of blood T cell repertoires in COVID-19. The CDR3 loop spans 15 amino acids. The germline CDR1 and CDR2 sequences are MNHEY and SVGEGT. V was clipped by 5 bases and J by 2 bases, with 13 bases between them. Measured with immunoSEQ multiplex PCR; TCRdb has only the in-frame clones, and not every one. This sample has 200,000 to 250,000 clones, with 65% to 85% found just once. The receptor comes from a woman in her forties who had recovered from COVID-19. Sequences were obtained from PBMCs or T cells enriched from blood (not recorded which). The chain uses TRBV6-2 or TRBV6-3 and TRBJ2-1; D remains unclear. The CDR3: CASSDSKIPYNEQFF. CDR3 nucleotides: TGTGCCAGCAGTGATAGTAAAATTCCCTACAATGAGCAGTTCTTC.